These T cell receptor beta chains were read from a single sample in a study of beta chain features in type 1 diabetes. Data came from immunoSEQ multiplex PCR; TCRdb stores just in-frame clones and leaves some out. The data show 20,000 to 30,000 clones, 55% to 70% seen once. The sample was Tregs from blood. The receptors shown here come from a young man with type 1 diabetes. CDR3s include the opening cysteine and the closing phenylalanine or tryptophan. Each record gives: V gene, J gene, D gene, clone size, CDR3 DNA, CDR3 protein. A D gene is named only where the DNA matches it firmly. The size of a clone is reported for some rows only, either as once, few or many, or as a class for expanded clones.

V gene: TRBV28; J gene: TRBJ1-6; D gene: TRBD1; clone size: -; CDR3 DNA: TGTGCCAGCAGTCCGTTGGACAGGGACAATTCACCCCTCCACTTT; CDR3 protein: CASSPLDRDNSPLHF
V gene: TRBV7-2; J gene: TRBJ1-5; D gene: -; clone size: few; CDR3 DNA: TGTGCCAGCAGTAGGACAGCGGATCAGCCCCAGCATTTT; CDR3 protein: CASSRTADQPQHF
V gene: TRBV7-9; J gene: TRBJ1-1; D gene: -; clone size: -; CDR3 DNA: TGTGCCAGCGACTCGAACACTGAAGCTTTCTTT; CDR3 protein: CASDSNTEAFF
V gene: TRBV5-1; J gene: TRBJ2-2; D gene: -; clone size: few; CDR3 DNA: TGCGCCAGCAGCTCGGGATCTAACACCGGGGAGCTGTTTTTT; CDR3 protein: CASSSGSNTGELFF
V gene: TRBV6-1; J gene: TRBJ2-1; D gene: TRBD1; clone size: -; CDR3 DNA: TGTGCCAGCAGTCCTAGACAGGGCTTCTACAATGAGCAGTTCTTC; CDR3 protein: CASSPRQGFYNEQFF
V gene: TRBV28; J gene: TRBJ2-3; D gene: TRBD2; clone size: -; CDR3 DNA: TGTGCCAGCAGGCCCTGGACTAGCGTTACAGATACGCAGTATTTT; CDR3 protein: CASRPWTSVTDTQYF
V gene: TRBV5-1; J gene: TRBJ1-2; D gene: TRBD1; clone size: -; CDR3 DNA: TGCGCCAGCAGCCACTCCGGGACAGGGAGCTATGGCTACACCTTC; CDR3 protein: CASSHSGTGSYGYTF
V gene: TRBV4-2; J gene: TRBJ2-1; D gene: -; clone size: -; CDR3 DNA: TGTGCCAGCAGCCAGGAGACTAGATACAATGAGCAGTTCTTC; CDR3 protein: CASSQETRYNEQFF
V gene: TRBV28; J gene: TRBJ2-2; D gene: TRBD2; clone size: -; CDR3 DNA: TGTGCCAGCCGGAGGGGGACTAGCGACACCGGGGAGCTGTTTTTT; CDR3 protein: CASRRGTSDTGELFF
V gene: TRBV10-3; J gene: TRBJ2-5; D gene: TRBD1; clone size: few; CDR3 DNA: TGTGCCATCAAGGGGACAGGGTCAGAGACCCAGTACTTC; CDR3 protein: CAIKGTGSETQYF
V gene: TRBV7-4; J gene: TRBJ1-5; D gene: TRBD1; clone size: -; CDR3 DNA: TGTGCCAGCAGCCGAAGCTTCGAGAGGGGACAGGGATTTATTTATCAGCCCCAGCATTTT; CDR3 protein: CASSRSFERGQGFIYQPQHF
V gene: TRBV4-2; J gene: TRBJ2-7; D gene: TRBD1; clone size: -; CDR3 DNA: TGTGCCAGCAGCCAGGACCGGGACAGGACCTACGAGCAGTACTTC; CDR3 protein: CASSQDRDRTYEQYF
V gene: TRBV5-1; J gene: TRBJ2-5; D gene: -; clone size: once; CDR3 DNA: TGCGCCAGCAGTCCACAAAGGGGGTCTCAAGAGACCCAGTACTTC; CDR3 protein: CASSPQRGSQETQYF
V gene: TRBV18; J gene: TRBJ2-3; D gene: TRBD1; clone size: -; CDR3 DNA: TGTGCCAGCTCACCACAGGCGAGGGGGCAATGGACAGATACGCAGTATTTT; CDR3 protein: CASSPQARGQWTDTQYF
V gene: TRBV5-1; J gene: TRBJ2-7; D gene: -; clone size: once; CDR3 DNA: TGCGCCAGCAGCAACGCGGTGGCAAAAGGAACCTACGAGCAGTACTTC; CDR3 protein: CASSNAVAKGTYEQYF
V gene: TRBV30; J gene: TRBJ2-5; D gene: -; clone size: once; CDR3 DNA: TGTGCCTGGGCAGACGGGGGAGCCCAAGAGACCCAGTACTTC; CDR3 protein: CAWADGGAQETQYF
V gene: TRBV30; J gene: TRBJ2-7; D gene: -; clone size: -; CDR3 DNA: TGTGCCTGGAGTGTGGACTTAAGCTCCTACGAGCAGTACTTC; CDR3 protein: CAWSVDLSSYEQYF
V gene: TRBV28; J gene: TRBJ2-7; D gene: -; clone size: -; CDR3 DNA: TGTGCCAGCAGTTTGGGTCCAGCGTCCTCCTACGAGCAGTACTTC; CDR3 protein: CASSLGPASSYEQYF
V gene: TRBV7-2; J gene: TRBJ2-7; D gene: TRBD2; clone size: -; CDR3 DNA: TGTGCCAGCAGCTTTAGAACTAGCGGAAGCTCCTACGAGCAGTACTTC; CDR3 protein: CASSFRTSGSSYEQYF
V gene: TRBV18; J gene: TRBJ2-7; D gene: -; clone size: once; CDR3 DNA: TGTGCCAGCTCACCACCTAGCACCTACGAGCAGTACTTC; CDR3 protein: CASSPPSTYEQYF
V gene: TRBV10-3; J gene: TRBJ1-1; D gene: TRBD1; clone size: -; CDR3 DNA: TGTGCCATCAGTGAGGACGAGACAGGGGGCGTCTCTGAAGCTTTCTTT; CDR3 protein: CAISEDETGGVSEAFF
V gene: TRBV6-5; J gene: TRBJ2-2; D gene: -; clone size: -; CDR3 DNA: TGTGCCAGCAGTTACTGGCCAGTCCCCGGGGAGCTGTTTTTT; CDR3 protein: CASSYWPVPGELFF
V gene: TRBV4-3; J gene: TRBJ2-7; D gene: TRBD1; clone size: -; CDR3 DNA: TGCGCCAGCAGCCAAAGGTCGACAGGGGGCTGGTACGAGCAGTACTTC; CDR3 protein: CASSQRSTGGWYEQYF
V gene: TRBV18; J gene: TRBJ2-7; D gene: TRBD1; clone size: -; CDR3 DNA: TGTGCCAGCTCACCGGCAGGGGGCTACGAGCAGTACTTC; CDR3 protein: CASSPAGGYEQYF
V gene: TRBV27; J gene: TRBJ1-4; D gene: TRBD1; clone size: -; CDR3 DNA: TGTGCCAGCAGTTTCGTGGGACAGGGGAGTGAAAAACTGTTTTTT; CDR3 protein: CASSFVGQGSEKLFF
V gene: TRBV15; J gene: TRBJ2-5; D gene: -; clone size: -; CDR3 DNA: TGTGCCACCAGCAGAGATGGGGGGGCACAAGAGACCCAGTACTTC; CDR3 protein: CATSRDGGAQETQYF
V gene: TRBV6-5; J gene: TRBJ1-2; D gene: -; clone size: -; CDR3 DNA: TGTGCCAGCAGTTACGTTAAGGGGCTAAATGGCTACACCTTC; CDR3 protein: CASSYVKGLNGYTF
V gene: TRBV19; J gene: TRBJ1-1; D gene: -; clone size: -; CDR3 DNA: TGTGCCAGTAGTATCCGGGGGGGCCCTCGGAAAACTGAAGCTTTCTTT; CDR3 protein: CASSIRGGPRKTEAFF
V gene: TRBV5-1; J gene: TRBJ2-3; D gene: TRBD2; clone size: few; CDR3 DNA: TGCGCCAGCAGCACCAGACTAGCGCCCGGCACAGATACGCAGTATTTT; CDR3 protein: CASSTRLAPGTDTQYF